The sequence of this T cell receptor (beta chain) was determined in a study of OX40 agonist ivuxolimab in advanced cancers. For the study at large: In this cohort, patients received ivuxolimab, an agonistic anti-OX40 (CD134) antibody.

A remark on this clone: Its antigen is as yet unknown.

V was shortened by 5 bases and J by 6 bases, with 16 bases between the two germline ends. This CDR3 comprises 15 residues. CDR1 and CDR2 (germline): SGHTA, FQGNSA. Study-wide findings and caveats: The study found that CD8+ T cells averaged more expanded clones than CD4+.

Systemic immunosuppression or a history of autoimmune disease excluded patients. Clones were sequenced by immunoSEQ multiplex PCR, and TCRdb holds only the in-frame ones, with some missing. The table has 100,000 to 150,000 clones, 85% to 95% seen once. The source of this sequence is an adult with an advanced solid tumor such as melanoma, head and neck, liver or kidney cancer. This chain connects TRBV7-2 to TRBJ2-2, with D maybe TRBD2 (6 bases). Sequenced material: CD4+ or CD8+ T cells sorted from blood, taken in a trial of the OX40 agonist ivuxolimab. CDR3 nucleotides: TGTGCCAGCAGCGGGCGCAGCGGAGGGGCCGGGGAGCTGTTTTTT. Translation gives CASSGRSGGAGELFF.